The clone carrying this TCR beta chain was seen only once. The antigen is not known. This specimen comes from a study of OX40 agonist ivuxolimab in advanced cancers. Study information: Patients with prior anti-PD-1, anti-PD-L1 or anti-CTLA-4 therapy were eligible; 40% had some. One hepatocellular carcinoma and two cutaneous melanoma patients partially responded.

Whole-study findings and limits: By week 6 at 0.1 to 3.0 mg/kg, blood CD4+ and CD8+ T cells had expanded clonally. Researchers did not determine the expanded peripheral T cells' antigen specificity.

Assay: immunoSEQ multiplex PCR; the TCRdb copy retains only in-frame clones and omits some. Of over 55,000 clones in the sample, 80% to 95% were seen once. The CDR3 covers 14 residues. Germline V gene sequence: CDR1 SQVTM, CDR2 ANQGSEA. The V gene lost 4 bases and the J gene lost 1 base, with 13 bases spanning the gap. The source was CD4+ or CD8+ T cells sorted from blood, collected in a trial of the OX40 agonist ivuxolimab. This chain uses TRBV29-1 with TRBJ1-2; weak D call: TRBD1 (5 bases). This TCR derives from an adult with an advanced solid tumor such as melanoma, head and neck, liver or kidney cancer. CDR3 in amino acids: CSVGTGLYNYGYTF. Here the CDR3 DNA reads TGCAGCGTTGGGACGGGGCTCTATAACTATGGCTACACCTTC.